The 19 T cell receptor beta chains presented below share a single source sample, sequenced in a study of cytomegalovirus exposure and HLA in healthy donors. The study ran its PCR with 60 Vbeta and 13 Jbeta primers. Produced via immunoSEQ multiplex PCR; TCRdb's table is partial and in-frame only. The data hold over 150,000 clones, with 77% observed a single time. Source material: PBMCs. Receptor source: a woman under 40 in good health and CMV-seropositive.

The chain combines TRBV7-7 with TRBJ2-7; D unclear. This CDR3 contains 14 residues. V was clipped by 1 base and J by 0 bases, with 7 bases between them. Germline-derived CDR1 and CDR2 are SSHAT and FNYEAQ (reference sequence). Here the CDR3 reads CASSLVRNSYEQYF. The CDR3 DNA reads as TGTGCCAGCAGCTTAGTGCGGAACTCCTACGAGCAGTACTTC.

This clone is a singleton in its sample. The chain links TRBV30 to TRBJ2-1; 11 nucleotides align to TRBD2. Trimming cost V 7 bases and J 1 base; bases outside gene matches: 21. CDR1 is GTSNPN and CDR2 is SVGIG in the germline V gene (reference sequence). This CDR3 has 20 amino acids. The CDR3 region is CASGTTSGLAGRGSYNEQFF. Here the CDR3 DNA reads TGTGCCTCAGGCACCACATCCGGACTAGCGGGTAGAGGGTCCTACAATGAGCAGTTCTTC.

J is TRBJ1-4 and V is TRBV5-1, with D maybe TRBD1 (5 bases). Germline CDR1 reads SGHRS; CDR2 reads YFSETQ. V was cut by 0 bases and J by 4 bases, with 10 bases left in between. The CDR3 consists of 15 residues. The CDR3 nucleotides read TGCGCCAGCAGCTTGGTGTTAGGGGATAATGAAAAACTGTTTTTT. Amino acids: CASSLVLGDNEKLFF.

The chain is built from TRBV4-1 and TRBJ2-3; 9 bases are a match to TRBD2. Germline CDR1 and CDR2: MGHRA and YSYEKL. Trimming cost V 4 bases and J 4 bases; bases outside gene matches: 3. This CDR3 contains 14 residues. CDR3 coding DNA: TGCGCCAGCAGCCTTCTAGCGGGGCCAGATACGCAGTATTTT. Translated: CASSLLAGPDTQYF.

This clone was counted a single time. The gene calls are TRBV28 and TRBJ1-2, with 11 bases identical to TRBD1. This CDR3 spans 16 amino acids. The germline V gene has CDR1 MDHEN and CDR2 SYDVKM. With 10 bases clipped from V and 4 bases from J, the junction kept 14 bases outside the gene matches. The CDR3 coding sequence is TGTGCCACCACTTTTGAGGACAGGGGGCTTTTCTATGGCTACACCTTC. This translates into CATTFEDRGLFYGYTF.

This chain uses TRBV14 with TRBJ2-2; a possible D gene is TRBD1 (5 bases). Germline V lookup: CDR1 SGHDN, CDR2 FVKESK. The CDR3 has 15 amino acids. Trimming pared 5 bases from V and 2 bases from J, leaving 12 bases between. CDR3 nucleotides: TGTGCCAGCAGCTCCCGGACACCCAACACCGGGGAGCTGTTTTTT. This sequence encodes CASSSRTPNTGELFF.

This sequence joins TRBV5-1 and TRBJ2-1; 14 positions agree with TRBD2. CDR1 and CDR2 (germline): SGHRS, YFSETQ. J lost 7 bases, V lost 4 bases, and 10 bases had no gene match. The CDR3 is 17 amino acids. Here the CDR3 DNA reads TGCGCCAGCAGCGTGGGACTAGCGGGAGCGAGGGGGAATGAGCAGTTCTTC. Protein product: CASSVGLAGARGNEQFF.

This clone appeared a few times. The chain has TRBV6-1 and TRBJ1-5; D unclear. This CDR3 comprises 13 residues. Trimming pared 4 bases from V and 9 bases from J, leaving 13 bases between. Germline V gene data show CDR1 as MNHNS and CDR2 as SASEGT. This CDR3 reads CASSGNVGLPQHF. The DNA for the CDR3 is TGTGCCAGCAGTGGGAACGTTGGGCTGCCCCAGCATTTT.

The rearrangement links TRBV14 to TRBJ2-7; 7 bases agree with TRBD2. Germline trimming cut 4 bases from V and 0 bases from J; bases unmatched to any gene: 12. There are 17 residues in the CDR3. Germline values: CDR1 SGHDN, CDR2 FVKESK. CDR3 region: CASSRLAAALTSYEQYF. CDR3 DNA sequence: TGTGCCAGCAGCCGGCTAGCGGCCGCCCTTACCTCCTACGAGCAGTACTTC.

The rearrangement links TRBV7-6 to TRBJ2-3; 11 bases are shared with TRBD2. The CDR3 consists of 16 residues. The trim removed 5 bases at V and 3 bases at J, leaving 7 bases unmatched. Germline V gene lookup returns CDR1 SGHVS and CDR2 FNYEAQ. CDR3 in DNA: TGTGCCAGCAGCCCGACTAGCGGGATTCCAACAGATACGCAGTATTTT. This encodes CASSPTSGIPTDTQYF.

This clone was picked up one time. The chain employs TRBV9 and TRBJ2-2; 9 positions agree with TRBD1. This CDR3 region has 15 residues. Germline V gene data show CDR1 as SGDLS and CDR2 as YYNGEE. The ends lost 5 bases at V and 6 bases at J; junction bases unmatched: 8. The CDR3 coding sequence is TGTGCCAGCAGGCCAACAGGGGGCGGCCCCGGGGAGCTGTTTTTT. As protein: CASRPTGGGPGELFF.

The DNA of the CDR3 is TGTGCCAGCACCGACACCCAAGGAGAAAAACTGTTTTTT. This encodes CASTDTQGEKLFF. The genes are TRBV27 and TRBJ1-4; D ambiguous. Germline CDR1 reads MNHEY; CDR2 reads SMNVEV (reference sequence). Trimming took off 7 bases at V and 8 bases at J, with 14 bases between the two ends. This CDR3 is built from 13 residues.

This clone occurred a few times. The sample carries other DNA sequences with the same CDR3. This chain uses TRBV7-2 with TRBJ1-2; 9 nucleotides align to TRBD1. The V gene end was trimmed by 5 bases and the J gene end by 0 bases; junction bases not matched to a gene: 13. The CDR3 spans 18 residues. The germline V gene encodes CDR1 SGHTA and CDR2 FQGNSA. CDR3 in amino acids: CASSRQGQGATANYGYTF. Written as DNA, the CDR3 is TGTGCCAGCAGCCGACAGGGACAGGGCGCCACAGCTAACTATGGCTACACCTTC.

The rearrangement joins TRBV12-5 to TRBJ2-3; maybe TRBD1 (5 bases). The CDR3 runs to 13 residues. The germline gives CDR1 LGHNT, CDR2 FRNRAP. V was clipped by 5 bases and J by 4 bases, with 10 bases between them. CDR3 in amino acids: CASGVQGSDTQYF. DNA for the CDR3: TGTGCTAGTGGTGTTCAGGGTTCAGATACGCAGTATTTT.

The chain is built from TRBV11-3 and TRBJ2-2; a weak D match, TRBD2 (5 bases). CDR1 SGHNT and CDR2 YENEEA come from the germline V gene. The V end was cut by 2 bases, the J end by 3 bases, with 7 bases between. The CDR3 loop spans 14 amino acids. This CDR3 reads CASSLYGDTGELFF. For the CDR3, the DNA is TGTGCCAGCAGCTTATACGGGGACACCGGGGAGCTGTTTTTT.

The gene calls are TRBV28 and TRBJ2-3, with D perhaps TRBD1 (7 bases). This CDR3 comprises 16 residues. V lost 7 bases, J lost 3 bases, and 20 bases lay in between. Germline CDR1 MDHEN, CDR2 SYDVKM. DNA of the CDR3: TGTGCCAGCACAAAAAGGAGGGGGCAGTTTACAGATACGCAGTATTTT. The encoded protein is CASTKRRGQFTDTQYF. Full variable domain (outside the CDR3, taken from reference TRBV28 and TRBJ2-3): DVKVTQSSRYLVKRTGEKVFLECVQDMDHENMFWYRQDPGLGLRLIYFSYDVKMKEKGDIPEGYSVSREKKERFSLILESASTNQTSMYLCASTKRRGQFTDTQYFGPGTRLTVL.

This sequence joins TRBV7-8 and TRBJ2-7, with a tentative D call TRBD2 (6 bases). The germline gives CDR1 SGHVS, CDR2 FQNEAQ. Trimming cost V 5 bases and J 3 bases, with 14 bases left between them. The CDR3 length is 14 residues. CDR3 in amino acids: CASSARETSYEQYF. CDR3 DNA: TGTGCCAGCAGCGCCCGGGAGACTAGCTACGAGCAGTACTTC.

The chain combines TRBV5-1 with TRBJ2-7, with TRBD1 as a possible D gene (6 bases). CDR1 SGHRS and CDR2 YFSETQ come from the germline V gene. Trimming took 5 bases from V and 2 from J, leaving 20 bases between them. CDR3 length: 16 amino acids. CDR3 region: CASRSTLQGYTYEQYF. The CDR3 DNA reads TGCGCCAGCAGATCAACTCTACAGGGCTATACCTACGAGCAGTACTTC.

This rearrangement joins TRBV27 to TRBJ1-4; 7 positions agree with TRBD1. In germline, CDR1 is MNHEY, CDR2 SMNVEV (reference sequence). There are 15 residues in the CDR3. After removal of 5 bases from V and 1 base from J, the junction contained 4 bases not matched to a gene. CDR3 nucleotide sequence: TGTGCCAGCAGTCCCTGGACAGGAACTAATGAAAAACTGTTTTTT. Translated: CASSPWTGTNEKLFF.